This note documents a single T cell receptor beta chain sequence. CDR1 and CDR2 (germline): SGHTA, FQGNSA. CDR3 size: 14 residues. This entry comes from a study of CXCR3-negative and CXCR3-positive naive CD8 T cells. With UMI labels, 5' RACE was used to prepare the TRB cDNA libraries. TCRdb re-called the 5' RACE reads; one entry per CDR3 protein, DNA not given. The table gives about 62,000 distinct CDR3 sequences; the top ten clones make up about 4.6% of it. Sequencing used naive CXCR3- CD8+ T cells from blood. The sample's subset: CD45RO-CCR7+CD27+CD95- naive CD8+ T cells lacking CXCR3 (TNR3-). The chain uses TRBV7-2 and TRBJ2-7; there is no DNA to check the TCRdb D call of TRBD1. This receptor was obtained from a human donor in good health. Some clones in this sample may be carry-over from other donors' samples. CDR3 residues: CASSPGTFHYEQYF.